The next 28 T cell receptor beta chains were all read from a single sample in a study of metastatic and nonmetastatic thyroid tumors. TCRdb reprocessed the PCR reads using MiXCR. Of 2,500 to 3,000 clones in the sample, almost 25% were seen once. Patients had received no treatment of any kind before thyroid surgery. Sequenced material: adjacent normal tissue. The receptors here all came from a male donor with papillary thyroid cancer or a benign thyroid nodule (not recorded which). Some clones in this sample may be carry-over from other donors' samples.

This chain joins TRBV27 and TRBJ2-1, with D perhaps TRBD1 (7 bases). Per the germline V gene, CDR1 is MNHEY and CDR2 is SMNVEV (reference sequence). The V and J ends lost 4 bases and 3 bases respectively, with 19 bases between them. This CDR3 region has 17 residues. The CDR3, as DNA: TGTGCCAGCAGTTACGCGGAGGGACAGCACCACTACAATGAGCAGTTCTTC. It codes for CASSYAEGQHHYNEQFF.

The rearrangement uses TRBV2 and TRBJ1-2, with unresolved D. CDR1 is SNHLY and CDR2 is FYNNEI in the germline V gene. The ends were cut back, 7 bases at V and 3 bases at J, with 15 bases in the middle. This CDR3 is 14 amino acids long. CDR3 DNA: TGTGCCAGCATGGACGGCGGGGAGGACTATGGCTACACCTTC. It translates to CASMDGGEDYGYTF.

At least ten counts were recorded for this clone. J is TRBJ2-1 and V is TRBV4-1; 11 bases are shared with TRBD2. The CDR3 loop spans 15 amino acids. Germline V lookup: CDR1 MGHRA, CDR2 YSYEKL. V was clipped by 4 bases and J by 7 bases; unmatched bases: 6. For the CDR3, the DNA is TGCGCCAGCAGCCCCTTAGCGGGAGGGACAAATGAGCAGTTCTTC. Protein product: CASSPLAGGTNEQFF.

The CDR3 DNA reads TGTGCCAGCAGCGCCGACGACAGGGGCACTGAAGCTTTCTTT. Its translation: CASSADDRGTEAFF. J is TRBJ1-1 and V is TRBV7-2; 8 bases map to TRBD1. Germline loops: CDR1 SGHTA, CDR2 FQGNSA. The junction had 6 bases not matched to a gene; V was cut back by 5 bases and J by 4 bases. The CDR3 loop spans 14 amino acids. Using reference TRBV7-2 and TRBJ1-1 for the parts outside the CDR3, the full variable domain is GAGVSQSPSNKVTEKGKDVELRCDPISGHTALYWYRQSLGQGLEFLIYFQGNSAPDKSGLPSDRFSAERTGGSVSTLTIQRTQQEDSAVYLCASSADDRGTEAFFGQGTRLTVV.

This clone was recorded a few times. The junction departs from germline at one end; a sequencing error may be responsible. The CDR3 DNA follows: TGTGTCAGCAGTGAAAAGGATCGGAAGCTAATAGTTTTC. It codes for CVSSEKDRKLIVF. The J gene is TRBJ2-6, the V gene TRBV6-1; D is ambiguous. The V gene's germline CDR1 is MNHNS and CDR2 SASEGT. The CDR3 spans 13 residues.

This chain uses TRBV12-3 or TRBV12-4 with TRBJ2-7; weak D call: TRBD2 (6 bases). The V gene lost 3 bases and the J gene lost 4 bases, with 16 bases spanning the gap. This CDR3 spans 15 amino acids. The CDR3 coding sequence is TGTGCCAGCAGTTTTGGGGGGTTAGGAGTTTACGAGCAGTACTTC. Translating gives CASSFGGLGVYEQYF.

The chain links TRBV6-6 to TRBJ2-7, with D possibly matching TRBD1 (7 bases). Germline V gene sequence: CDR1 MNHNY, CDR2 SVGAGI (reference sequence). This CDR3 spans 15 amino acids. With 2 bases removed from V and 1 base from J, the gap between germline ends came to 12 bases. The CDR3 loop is CASSYRGDSSYEQYF. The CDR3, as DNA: TGTGCCAGCAGTTACAGGGGGGACAGTTCCTACGAGCAGTACTTC.

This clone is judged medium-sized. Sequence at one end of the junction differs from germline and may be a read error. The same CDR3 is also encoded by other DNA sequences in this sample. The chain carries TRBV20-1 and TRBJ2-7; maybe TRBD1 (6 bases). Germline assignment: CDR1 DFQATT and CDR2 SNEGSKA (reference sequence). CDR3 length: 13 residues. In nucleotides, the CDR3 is TGCAGCGCTAGAACAGGGTATGGTTACGAGCAGTACTTC. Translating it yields CSARTGYGYEQYF.

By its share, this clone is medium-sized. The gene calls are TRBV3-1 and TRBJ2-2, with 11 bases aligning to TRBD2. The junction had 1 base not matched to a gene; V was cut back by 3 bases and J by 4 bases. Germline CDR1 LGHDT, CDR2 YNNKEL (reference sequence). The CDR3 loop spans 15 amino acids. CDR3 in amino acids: CASSQGLAVTGELFF. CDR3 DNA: TGTGCCAGCAGCCAGGGACTAGCGGTCACCGGGGAGCTGTTTTTT.

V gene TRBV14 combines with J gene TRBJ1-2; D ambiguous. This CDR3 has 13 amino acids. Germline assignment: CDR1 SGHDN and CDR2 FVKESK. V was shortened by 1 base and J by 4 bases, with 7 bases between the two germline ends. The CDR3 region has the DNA TGTGCCAGCAGCCAAGCTACAGCCTATGGCTACACCTTC. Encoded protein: CASSQATAYGYTF.

CDR3 sequence (DNA): TGTGCCAGCAGCTTCCGGGACAGGGTTTACACCGGGGAGCTGTTTTTT. Translation gives CASSFRDRVYTGELFF. V is TRBV5-6 and J is TRBJ2-2; 9 bases line up with TRBD1. Trimming took 2 bases from V and 3 from J; bases not matched to a gene: 5. This CDR3 spans 16 amino acids. Germline CDR1 SGHDT, CDR2 YYEEEE.

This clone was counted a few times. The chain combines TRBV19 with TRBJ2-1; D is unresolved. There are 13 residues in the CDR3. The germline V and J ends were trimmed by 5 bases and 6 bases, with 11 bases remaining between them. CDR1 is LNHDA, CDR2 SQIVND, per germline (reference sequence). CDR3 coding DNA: TGTGCCAGTAGTCTTCTCTCGGGCAATGAGCAGTTCTTC. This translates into CASSLLSGNEQFF.

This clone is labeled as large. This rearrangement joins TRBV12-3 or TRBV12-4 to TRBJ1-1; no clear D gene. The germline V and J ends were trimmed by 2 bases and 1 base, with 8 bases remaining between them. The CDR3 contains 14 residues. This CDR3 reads CASSLIGQNTEAFF. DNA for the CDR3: TGTGCCAGCAGTTTAATCGGCCAGAACACTGAAGCTTTCTTT.

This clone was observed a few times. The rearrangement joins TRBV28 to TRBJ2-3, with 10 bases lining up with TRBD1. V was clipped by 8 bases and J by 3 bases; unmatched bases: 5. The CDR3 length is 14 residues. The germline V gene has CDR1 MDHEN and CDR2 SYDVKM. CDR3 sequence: CASGKGQGTDTQYF. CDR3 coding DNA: TGTGCCAGCGGCAAGGGACAGGGGACAGATACGCAGTATTTT.

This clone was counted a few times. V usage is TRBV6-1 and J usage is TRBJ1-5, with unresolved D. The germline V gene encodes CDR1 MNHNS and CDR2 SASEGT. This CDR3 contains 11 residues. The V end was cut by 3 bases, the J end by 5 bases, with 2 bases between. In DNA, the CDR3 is TGTGCCAGCAGTGACTATCAGCCCCAGCATTTT. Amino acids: CASSDYQPQHF.

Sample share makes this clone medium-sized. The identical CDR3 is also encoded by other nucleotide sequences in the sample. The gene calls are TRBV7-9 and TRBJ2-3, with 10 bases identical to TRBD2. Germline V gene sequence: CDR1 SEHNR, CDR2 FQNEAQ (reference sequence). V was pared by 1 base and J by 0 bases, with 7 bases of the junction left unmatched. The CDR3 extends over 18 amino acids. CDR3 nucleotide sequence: TGTGCCAGCAGCTTAGGTAGCGGGAGGACTGCTAGCACAGATACGCAGTATTTT. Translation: CASSLGSGRTASTDTQYF.

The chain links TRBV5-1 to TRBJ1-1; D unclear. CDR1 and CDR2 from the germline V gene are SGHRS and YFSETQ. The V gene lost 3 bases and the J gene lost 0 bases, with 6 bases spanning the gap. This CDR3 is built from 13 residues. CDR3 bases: TGCGCCAGCAGCTCCGTATTGAACACTGAAGCTTTCTTT. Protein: CASSSVLNTEAFF.

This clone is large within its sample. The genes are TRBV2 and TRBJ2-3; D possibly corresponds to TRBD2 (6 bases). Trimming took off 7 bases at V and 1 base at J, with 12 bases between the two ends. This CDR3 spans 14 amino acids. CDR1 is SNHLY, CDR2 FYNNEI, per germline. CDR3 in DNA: TGTGCCAGCAATAAGCGGGTACGCACAGATACGCAGTATTTT. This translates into CASNKRVRTDTQYF. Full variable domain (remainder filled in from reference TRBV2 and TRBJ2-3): EPEVTQTPSHQVTQMGQEVILRCVPISNHLYFYWYRQILGQKVEFLVSFYNNEISEKSEIFDDQFSVERPDGSNFTLKIRSTKLEDSAMYFCASNKRVRTDTQYFGPGTRLTVL.

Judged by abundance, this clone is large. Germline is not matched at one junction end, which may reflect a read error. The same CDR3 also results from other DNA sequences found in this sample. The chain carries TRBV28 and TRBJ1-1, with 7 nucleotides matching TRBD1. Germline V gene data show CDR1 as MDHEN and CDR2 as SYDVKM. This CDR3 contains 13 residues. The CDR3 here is CESLNRGKTEAFF. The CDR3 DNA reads TGCGAATCGTTAAACAGGGGAAAGACTGAAGCTTTCTTT. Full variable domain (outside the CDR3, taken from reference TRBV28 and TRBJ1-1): DVKVTQSSRYLVKRTGEKVFLECVQDMDHENMFWYRQDPGLGLRLIYFSYDVKMKEKGDIPEGYSVSREKKERFSLILESASTNQTSMYLCESLNRGKTEAFFGQGTRLTVV.

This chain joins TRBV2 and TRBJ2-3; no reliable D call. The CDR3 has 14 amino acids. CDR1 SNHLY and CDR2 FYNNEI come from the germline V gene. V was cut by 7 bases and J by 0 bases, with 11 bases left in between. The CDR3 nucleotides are TGTGCCAGCAAATCAGACCTGAGCACAGATACGCAGTATTTT. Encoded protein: CASKSDLSTDTQYF.

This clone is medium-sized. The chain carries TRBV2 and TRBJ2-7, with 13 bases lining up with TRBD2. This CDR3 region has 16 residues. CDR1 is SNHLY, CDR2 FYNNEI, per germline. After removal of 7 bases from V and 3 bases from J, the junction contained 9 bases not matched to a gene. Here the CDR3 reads CASNKILAGGSYEQYF. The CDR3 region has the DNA TGTGCCAGCAATAAGATACTAGCGGGAGGGAGCTACGAGCAGTACTTC.

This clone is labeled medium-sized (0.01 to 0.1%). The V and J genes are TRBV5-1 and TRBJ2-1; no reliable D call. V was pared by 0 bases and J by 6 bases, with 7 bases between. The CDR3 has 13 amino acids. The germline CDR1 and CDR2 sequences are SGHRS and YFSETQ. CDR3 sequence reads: CASSLGVRNEQFF. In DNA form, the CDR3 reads TGCGCCAGCAGCTTGGGCGTGCGCAATGAGCAGTTCTTC.

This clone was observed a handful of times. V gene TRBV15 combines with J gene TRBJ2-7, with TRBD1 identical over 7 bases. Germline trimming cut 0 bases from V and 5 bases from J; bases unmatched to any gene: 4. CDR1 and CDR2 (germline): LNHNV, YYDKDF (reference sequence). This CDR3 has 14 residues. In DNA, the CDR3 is TGTGCCACCAGCAGAGAGTTAGGGGGCCACGAGCAGTACTTC. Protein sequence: CATSRELGGHEQYF.

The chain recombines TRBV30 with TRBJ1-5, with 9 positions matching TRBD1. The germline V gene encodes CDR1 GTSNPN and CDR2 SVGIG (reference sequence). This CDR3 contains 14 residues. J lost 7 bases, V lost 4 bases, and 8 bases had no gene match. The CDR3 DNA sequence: TGTGCCTGGACGTTAGGACAGGGGCAACAGCCCCAGCATTTT. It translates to CAWTLGQGQQPQHF.

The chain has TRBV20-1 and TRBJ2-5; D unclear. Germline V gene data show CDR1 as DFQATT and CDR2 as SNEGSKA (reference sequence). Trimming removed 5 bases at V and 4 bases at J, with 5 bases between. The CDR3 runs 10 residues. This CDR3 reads CSAGTETQYF. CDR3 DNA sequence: TGCAGTGCTGGCACAGAGACCCAGTACTTC.

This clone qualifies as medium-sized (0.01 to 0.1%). CDR3 in DNA: TGCAGCGCGACCGGGAACTATGGCTACACCTTC. It translates to CSATGNYGYTF. The gene calls are TRBV29-1 and TRBJ1-2, with D unresolved. The length of the CDR3 is 11 residues. The V gene's germline CDR1 is SQVTM and CDR2 ANQGSEA. V lost 7 bases and J 2 bases, leaving 8 bases between the germline ends.

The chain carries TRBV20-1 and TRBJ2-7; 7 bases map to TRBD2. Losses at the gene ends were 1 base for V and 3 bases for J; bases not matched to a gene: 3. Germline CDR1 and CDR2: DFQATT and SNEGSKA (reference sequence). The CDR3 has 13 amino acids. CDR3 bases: TGCAGTGCTAGAGTAGCGGGTTTCTACGAGCAGTACTTC. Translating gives CSARVAGFYEQYF.

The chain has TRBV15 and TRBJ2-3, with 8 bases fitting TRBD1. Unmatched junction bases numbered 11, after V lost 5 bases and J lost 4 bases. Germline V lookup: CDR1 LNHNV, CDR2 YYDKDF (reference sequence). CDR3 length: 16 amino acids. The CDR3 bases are TGTGCCACCAGCTCACCCGTCGGACAGGGCTCAGATACGCAGTATTTT. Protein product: CATSSPVGQGSDTQYF.